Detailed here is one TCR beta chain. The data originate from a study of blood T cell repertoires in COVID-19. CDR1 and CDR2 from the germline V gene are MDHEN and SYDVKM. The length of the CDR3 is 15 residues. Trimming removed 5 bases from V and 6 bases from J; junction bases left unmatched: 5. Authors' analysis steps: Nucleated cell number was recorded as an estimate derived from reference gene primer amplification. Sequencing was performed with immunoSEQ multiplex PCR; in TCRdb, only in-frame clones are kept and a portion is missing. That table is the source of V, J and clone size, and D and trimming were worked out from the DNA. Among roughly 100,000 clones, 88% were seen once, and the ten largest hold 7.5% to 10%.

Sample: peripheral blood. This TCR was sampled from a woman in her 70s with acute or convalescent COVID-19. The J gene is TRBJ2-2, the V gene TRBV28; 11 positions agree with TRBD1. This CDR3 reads CASSAPGQGAGELFF. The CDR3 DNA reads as TGTGCCAGCAGTGCCCCGGGACAGGGGGCCGGGGAGCTGTTTTTT.